This T cell receptor (beta chain) was recorded in a study of T-cell memory formation after mild COVID-19 (dated by TCRdb to about 2021). In terms of the full investigation: Most TCR sequence clusters were specific to one of the two donors. Longitudinal TCRalpha and TCRbeta repertoire sequencing tracked T-cell clones expanding and contracting after mild COVID-19 in two donors. Two young, previously healthy adult volunteers, one female and one male, were included in the cohort.

Regarding this clonotype: This clone's antigen is unknown. No quality values exist for individual bases; no much larger clone is one base distant.

Ficoll-Paque density gradient centrifugation was used to isolate PBMCs. Findings and caveats that apply to the study as a whole: SARS-CoV-2 specificity was not confirmed for the second-wave clones peaking on day 37. Contracting CD4+ clones were located mainly in the CM and EM memory subsets, whereas CD8+ clones were found to be enriched in EMRA. Some responding clones were found in pre-infection memory, which suggests that pre-existing cross-reactive memory T cells took part in the SARS-CoV-2 response. The study included only two mild cases, and larger cohorts that include severe cases with pre-infection samples were judged to be necessary. Balanced CD4/CD8 phenotypes were observed for clones contracting from day 15 to 85, whereas a bias towards CD4+ was observed for a second wave of clones expanding from day 15 to 37.

For sequencing, an Illumina NovaSeq 6000 was employed. TCRalpha and TCRbeta cDNA libraries were constructed by 5'RACE with constant-segment primers, with sample barcodes and unique molecular identifiers being introduced. Trizol reagent was used to extract RNA from every sample. Libraries were amplified in two PCR steps, with a second sample barcode and Illumina TruSeq adapters added in the second step. Sequencing of the libraries was done on an Illumina NovaSeq, producing 2 x 150 bp paired-end reads. Per the authors' processing: The reads were demultiplexed and collapsed into UMI-guided consensus sequences using migec v1.2.7. With mixcr v2.1.11, UMI consensuses were aligned to TRA and TRB V and J templates and assembled into clonotypes. A clonotype was counted as expanded or contracted only if both edgeR and NoisET called the change significant, with noise models trained on biological replicates. For edgeR calls, a false discovery rate-adjusted p below 0.01 and a log2 fold-change threshold of 1 were applied. As an exploratory analysis of dynamics, max-normalized trajectories of the 1000 most abundant clonotypes were examined by PCA with hierarchical clustering. The CD4 or CD8 phenotype of responding clones was assigned using the separately sequenced CD4+ and CD8+ repertoires. TCRdb handled the public reads itself, with Q25 trimming in fastp and clone calling in MiXCR, and kept productive beta chains. Every CDR3 protein is listed once, alongside the most common genes and DNA of its rows. The V and J calls and clone size come from TCRdb's table, not from the authors' own analysis. The sample has some 190,000 distinct CDR3 sequences on record, approximately 16% of them singletons. Of the sample, 2% to 2.5% is held by the ten largest clones.

The CDR3 runs 13 amino acids, cysteine and phenylalanine included. This entry keeps only the CDR3 DNA: 39 bases, framed from base 1. From the germline V gene (reference sequence), CDR1 is LNHDA and CDR2 is SQIVND. For this chain, trimming is 6 bases at the V end and 12 bases at the J end, and the number of junction bases without a gene match is 5. This clonotype was sampled from an adult woman who had mild COVID-19 (a few samples of this study predate the infection). The sample titles of this study are shuffled in the database, so cell type and time point are left out; the donor was told from shared clones. Here the chain combines TRBV19 and TRBJ2-1, and 13 junction bases match TRBD2. Sequencing was carried out using PBMCs or a T cell subset sorted from them (not recorded which). The DNA sequence is TGTGCCAGTAGAGGACTAGCGGGAGTTGTGCAGTTCTTC. Translation gives CASRGLAGVVQFF. The entire variable domain, with the stretches around the CDR3 drawn from the reference TRBV19 and TRBJ2-1 proteins, is DGGITQSPKYLFRKEGQNVTLSCEQNLNHDAMYWYRQDPGQGLRLIYYSQIVNDFQKGDIAEGYSVSREKKESFPLTVTSAQKNPTAFYLCASRGLAGVVQFFGPGTRLTVL.